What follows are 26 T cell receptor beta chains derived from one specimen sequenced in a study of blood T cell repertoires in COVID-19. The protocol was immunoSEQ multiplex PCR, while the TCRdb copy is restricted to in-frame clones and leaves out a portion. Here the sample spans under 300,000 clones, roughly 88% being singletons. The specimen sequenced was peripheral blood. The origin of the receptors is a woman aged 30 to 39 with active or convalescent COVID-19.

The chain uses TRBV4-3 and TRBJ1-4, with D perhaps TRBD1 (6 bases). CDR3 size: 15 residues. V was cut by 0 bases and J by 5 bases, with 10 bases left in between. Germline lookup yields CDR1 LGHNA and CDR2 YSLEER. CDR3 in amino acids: CASSQDFQGNEKLFF. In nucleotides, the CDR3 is TGCGCCAGCAGCCAAGATTTCCAGGGGAATGAAAAACTGTTTTTT.

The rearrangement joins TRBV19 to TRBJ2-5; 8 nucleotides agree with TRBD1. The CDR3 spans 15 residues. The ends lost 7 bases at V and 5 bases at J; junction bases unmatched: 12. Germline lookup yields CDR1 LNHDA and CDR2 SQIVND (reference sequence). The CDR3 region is CASTDNPDREETQYF. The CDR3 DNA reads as TGTGCCAGTACCGATAACCCGGACAGGGAGGAGACCCAGTACTTC.

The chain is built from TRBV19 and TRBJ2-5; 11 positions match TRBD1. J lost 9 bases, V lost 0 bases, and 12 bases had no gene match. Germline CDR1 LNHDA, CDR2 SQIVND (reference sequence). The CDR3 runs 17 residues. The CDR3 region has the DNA TGTGCCAGTAGTATAGATCCGCGGACAGGGGGCGCGCGGGCCCAGTACTTC. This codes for CASSIDPRTGGARAQYF.

CDR3 sequence reads: CASSLWTSGQETQYF. The CDR3 bases are TGTGCCAGCTCTCTTTGGACTAGCGGCCAAGAGACCCAGTACTTC. V gene TRBV18 combines with J gene TRBJ2-5, with 10 bases fitting TRBD2. Germline CDR1 is KGHSH and CDR2 is LQKENI. The CDR3 contains 15 residues. The V and J ends lost 6 bases and 1 base, in that order; junction bases with no gene match: 5.

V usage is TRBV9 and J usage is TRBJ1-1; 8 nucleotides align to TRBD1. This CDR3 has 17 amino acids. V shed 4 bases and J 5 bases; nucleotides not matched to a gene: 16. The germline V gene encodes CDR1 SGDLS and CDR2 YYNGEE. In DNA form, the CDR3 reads TGTGCCAGCAGCCCAGAGGGCAGGGGGCTCGGATGGACTGAAGCTTTCTTT. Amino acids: CASSPEGRGLGWTEAFF.

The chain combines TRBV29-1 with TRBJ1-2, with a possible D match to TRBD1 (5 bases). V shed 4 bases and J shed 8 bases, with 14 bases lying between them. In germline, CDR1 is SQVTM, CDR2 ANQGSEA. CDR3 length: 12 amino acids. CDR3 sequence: CSVVTPGIGYTF. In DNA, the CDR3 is TGCAGCGTTGTAACCCCAGGGATCGGCTACACCTTC.

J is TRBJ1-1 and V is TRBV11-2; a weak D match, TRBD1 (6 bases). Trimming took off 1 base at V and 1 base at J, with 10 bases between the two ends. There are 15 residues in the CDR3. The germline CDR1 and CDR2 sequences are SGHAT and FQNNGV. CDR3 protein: CASSLVQGTNTEAFF. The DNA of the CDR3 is TGTGCCAGCAGCTTAGTGCAGGGGACGAACACTGAAGCTTTCTTT.

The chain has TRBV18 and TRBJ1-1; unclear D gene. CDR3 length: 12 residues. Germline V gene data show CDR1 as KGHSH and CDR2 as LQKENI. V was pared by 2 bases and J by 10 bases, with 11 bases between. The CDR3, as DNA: TGTGCCAGCTCACCAGCCGGGGATGGAGCTTTCTTT. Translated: CASSPAGDGAFF.

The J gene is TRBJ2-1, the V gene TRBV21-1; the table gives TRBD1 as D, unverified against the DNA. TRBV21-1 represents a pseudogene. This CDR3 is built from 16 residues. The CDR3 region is CASSKGGDSSYNEQFF. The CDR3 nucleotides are TGTGCCAGCAGCAAAGGTGGGGACAGCTCCTACAATGAGCAGTTCTTC.

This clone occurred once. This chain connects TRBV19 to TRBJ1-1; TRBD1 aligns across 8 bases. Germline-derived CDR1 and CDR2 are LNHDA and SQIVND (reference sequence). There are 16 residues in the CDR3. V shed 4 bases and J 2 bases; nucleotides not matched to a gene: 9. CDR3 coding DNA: TGTGCCAGTAGTAGAGGGACAGGAGCCTACAACACTGAAGCTTTCTTT. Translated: CASSRGTGAYNTEAFF. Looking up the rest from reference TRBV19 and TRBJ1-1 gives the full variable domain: DGGITQSPKYLFRKEGQNVTLSCEQNLNHDAMYWYRQDPGQGLRLIYYSQIVNDFQKGDIAEGYSVSREKKESFPLTVTSAQKNPTAFYLCASSRGTGAYNTEAFFGQGTRLTVV.

CDR3 sequence: CAIAGARGNTIYF. DNA of the CDR3: TGTGCCATCGCCGGAGCCCGGGGAAACACCATATATTTT. The chain recombines TRBV10-3 with TRBJ1-3, with D uncertain. V was trimmed by 8 bases and J by 4 bases, leaving 12 bases between them. Germline CDR1 is ENHRY and CDR2 is SYGVKD. This CDR3 comprises 13 residues.

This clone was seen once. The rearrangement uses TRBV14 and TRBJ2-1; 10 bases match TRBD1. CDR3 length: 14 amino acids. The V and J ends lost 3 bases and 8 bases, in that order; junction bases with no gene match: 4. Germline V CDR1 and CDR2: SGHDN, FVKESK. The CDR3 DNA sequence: TGTGCCAGCAGCCAGGGACAGGGGTTACATGAGCAGTTCTTC. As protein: CASSQGQGLHEQFF.

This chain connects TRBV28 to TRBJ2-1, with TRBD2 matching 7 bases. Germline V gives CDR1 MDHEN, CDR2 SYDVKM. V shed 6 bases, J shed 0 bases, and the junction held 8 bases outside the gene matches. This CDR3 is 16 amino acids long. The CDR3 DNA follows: TGTGCCAGCAGCGGGGGAGGGGTGAGCTCCTACAATGAGCAGTTCTTC. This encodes CASSGGGVSSYNEQFF.

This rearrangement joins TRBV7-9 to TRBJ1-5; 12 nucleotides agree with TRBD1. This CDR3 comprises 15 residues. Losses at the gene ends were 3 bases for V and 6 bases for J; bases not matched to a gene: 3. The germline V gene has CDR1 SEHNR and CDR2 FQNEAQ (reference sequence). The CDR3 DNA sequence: TGTGCCAGCAGCTTTGGGACAGGGGGCCGTCAGCCCCAGCATTTT. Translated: CASSFGTGGRQPQHF. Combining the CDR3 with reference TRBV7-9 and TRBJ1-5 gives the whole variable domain DTGVSQNPRHKITKRGQNVTFRCDPISEHNRLYWYRQTLGQGPEFLTYFQNEAQLEKSRLLSDRFSAERPKGSFSTLEIQRTEQGDSAMYLCASSFGTGGRQPQHFGDGTRLSIL.

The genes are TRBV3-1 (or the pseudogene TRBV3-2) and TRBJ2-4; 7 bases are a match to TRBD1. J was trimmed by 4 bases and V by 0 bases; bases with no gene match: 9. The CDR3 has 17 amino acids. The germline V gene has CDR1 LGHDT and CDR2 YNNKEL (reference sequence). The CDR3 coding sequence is TGTGCCAGCAGCCAAGACGGGCGCGACAGGGAAAAAAACATTCAGTACTTC. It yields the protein CASSQDGRDREKNIQYF.

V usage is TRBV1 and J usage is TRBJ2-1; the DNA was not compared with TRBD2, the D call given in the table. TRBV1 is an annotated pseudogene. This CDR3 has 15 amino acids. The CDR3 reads CTSSLRTSGDNEQFF. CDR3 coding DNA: TGCACCAGCAGCCTGCGGACTAGCGGGGACAATGAGCAGTTCTTC.

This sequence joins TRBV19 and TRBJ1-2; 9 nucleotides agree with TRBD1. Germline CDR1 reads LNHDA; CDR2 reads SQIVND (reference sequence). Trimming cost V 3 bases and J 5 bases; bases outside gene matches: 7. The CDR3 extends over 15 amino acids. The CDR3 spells CASSIPGQGWYGYTF. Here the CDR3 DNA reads TGTGCCAGTAGTATCCCGGGACAGGGCTGGTATGGCTACACCTTC. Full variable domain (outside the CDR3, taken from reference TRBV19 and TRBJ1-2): DGGITQSPKYLFRKEGQNVTLSCEQNLNHDAMYWYRQDPGQGLRLIYYSQIVNDFQKGDIAEGYSVSREKKESFPLTVTSAQKNPTAFYLCASSIPGQGWYGYTFGSGTRLTVV.

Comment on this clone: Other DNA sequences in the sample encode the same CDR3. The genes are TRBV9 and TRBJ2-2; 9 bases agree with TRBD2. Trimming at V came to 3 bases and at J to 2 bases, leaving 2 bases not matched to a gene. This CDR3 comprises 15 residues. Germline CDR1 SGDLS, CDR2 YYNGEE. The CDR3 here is CASSAGLANTGELFF. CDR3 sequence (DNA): TGTGCCAGCAGCGCGGGACTAGCAAACACCGGGGAGCTGTTTTTT.

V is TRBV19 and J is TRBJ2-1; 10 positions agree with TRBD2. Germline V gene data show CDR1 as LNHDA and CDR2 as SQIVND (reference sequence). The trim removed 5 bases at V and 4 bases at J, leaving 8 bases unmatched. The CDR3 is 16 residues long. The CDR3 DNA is TGTGCCAGTAGTCGGGGACTAGCGTCCGGATACAATGAGCAGTTCTTC. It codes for CASSRGLASGYNEQFF.

The CDR3 DNA follows: TGTGCCACCAGCAGCAGTCCTACAGGGGGCAATGAGCAGTTCTTC. Its protein product is CATSSSPTGGNEQFF. The chain carries TRBV15 and TRBJ2-1; TRBD1 matches 8 bases. This CDR3 region has 15 residues. V shed 3 bases, J shed 6 bases, and the junction held 7 bases outside the gene matches. The germline V gene encodes CDR1 LNHNV and CDR2 YYDKDF (reference sequence).

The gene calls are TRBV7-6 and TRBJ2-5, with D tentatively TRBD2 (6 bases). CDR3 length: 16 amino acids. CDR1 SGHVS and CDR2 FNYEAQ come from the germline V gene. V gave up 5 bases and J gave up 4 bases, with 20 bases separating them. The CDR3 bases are TGTGCCAGCAGCCCAGCCGCCACTAGCCGAGGAGAGACCCAGTACTTC. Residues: CASSPAATSRGETQYF.

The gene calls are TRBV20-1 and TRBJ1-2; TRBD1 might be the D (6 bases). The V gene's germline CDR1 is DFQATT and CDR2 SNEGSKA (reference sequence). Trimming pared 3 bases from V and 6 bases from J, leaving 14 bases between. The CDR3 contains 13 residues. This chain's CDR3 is CSASSAGGHGYTF. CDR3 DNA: TGCAGTGCTAGTAGCGCGGGGGGCCATGGCTACACCTTC.

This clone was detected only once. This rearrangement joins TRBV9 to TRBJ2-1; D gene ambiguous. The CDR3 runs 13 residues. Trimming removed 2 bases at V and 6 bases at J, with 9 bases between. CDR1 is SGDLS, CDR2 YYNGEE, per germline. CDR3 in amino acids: CASSVQVTNEQFF. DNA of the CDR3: TGTGCCAGCAGCGTGCAGGTAACCAATGAGCAGTTCTTC.

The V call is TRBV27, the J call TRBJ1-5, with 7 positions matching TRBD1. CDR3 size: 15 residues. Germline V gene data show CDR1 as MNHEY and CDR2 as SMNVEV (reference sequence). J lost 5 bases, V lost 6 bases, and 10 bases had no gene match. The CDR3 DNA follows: TGTGCCAGCAGGAGGTGGGGGACAGTCCATCAGCCCCAGCATTTT. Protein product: CASRRWGTVHQPQHF.

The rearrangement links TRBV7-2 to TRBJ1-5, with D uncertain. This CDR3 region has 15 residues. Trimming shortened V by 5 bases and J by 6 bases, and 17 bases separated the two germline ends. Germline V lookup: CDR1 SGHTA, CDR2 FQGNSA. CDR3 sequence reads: CASSPGSGEVQPQHF. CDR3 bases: TGTGCCAGCAGCCCTGGTTCTGGAGAGGTTCAGCCCCAGCATTTT.

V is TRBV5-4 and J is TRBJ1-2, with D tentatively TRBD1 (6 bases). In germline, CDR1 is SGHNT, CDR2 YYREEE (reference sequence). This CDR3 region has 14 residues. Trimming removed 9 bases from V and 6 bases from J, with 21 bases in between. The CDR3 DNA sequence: TGTGCCACAGGGGAGTGGGGGCGCGGCAATGGCTACACCTTC. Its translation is CATGEWGRGNGYTF. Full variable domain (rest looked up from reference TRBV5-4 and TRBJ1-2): ETGVTQSPTHLIKTRGQQVTLRCSSQSGHNTVSWYQQALGQGPQFIFQYYREEENGRGNFPPRFSGLQFPNYSSELNVNALELDDSALYLCATGEWGRGNGYTFGSGTRLTVV.